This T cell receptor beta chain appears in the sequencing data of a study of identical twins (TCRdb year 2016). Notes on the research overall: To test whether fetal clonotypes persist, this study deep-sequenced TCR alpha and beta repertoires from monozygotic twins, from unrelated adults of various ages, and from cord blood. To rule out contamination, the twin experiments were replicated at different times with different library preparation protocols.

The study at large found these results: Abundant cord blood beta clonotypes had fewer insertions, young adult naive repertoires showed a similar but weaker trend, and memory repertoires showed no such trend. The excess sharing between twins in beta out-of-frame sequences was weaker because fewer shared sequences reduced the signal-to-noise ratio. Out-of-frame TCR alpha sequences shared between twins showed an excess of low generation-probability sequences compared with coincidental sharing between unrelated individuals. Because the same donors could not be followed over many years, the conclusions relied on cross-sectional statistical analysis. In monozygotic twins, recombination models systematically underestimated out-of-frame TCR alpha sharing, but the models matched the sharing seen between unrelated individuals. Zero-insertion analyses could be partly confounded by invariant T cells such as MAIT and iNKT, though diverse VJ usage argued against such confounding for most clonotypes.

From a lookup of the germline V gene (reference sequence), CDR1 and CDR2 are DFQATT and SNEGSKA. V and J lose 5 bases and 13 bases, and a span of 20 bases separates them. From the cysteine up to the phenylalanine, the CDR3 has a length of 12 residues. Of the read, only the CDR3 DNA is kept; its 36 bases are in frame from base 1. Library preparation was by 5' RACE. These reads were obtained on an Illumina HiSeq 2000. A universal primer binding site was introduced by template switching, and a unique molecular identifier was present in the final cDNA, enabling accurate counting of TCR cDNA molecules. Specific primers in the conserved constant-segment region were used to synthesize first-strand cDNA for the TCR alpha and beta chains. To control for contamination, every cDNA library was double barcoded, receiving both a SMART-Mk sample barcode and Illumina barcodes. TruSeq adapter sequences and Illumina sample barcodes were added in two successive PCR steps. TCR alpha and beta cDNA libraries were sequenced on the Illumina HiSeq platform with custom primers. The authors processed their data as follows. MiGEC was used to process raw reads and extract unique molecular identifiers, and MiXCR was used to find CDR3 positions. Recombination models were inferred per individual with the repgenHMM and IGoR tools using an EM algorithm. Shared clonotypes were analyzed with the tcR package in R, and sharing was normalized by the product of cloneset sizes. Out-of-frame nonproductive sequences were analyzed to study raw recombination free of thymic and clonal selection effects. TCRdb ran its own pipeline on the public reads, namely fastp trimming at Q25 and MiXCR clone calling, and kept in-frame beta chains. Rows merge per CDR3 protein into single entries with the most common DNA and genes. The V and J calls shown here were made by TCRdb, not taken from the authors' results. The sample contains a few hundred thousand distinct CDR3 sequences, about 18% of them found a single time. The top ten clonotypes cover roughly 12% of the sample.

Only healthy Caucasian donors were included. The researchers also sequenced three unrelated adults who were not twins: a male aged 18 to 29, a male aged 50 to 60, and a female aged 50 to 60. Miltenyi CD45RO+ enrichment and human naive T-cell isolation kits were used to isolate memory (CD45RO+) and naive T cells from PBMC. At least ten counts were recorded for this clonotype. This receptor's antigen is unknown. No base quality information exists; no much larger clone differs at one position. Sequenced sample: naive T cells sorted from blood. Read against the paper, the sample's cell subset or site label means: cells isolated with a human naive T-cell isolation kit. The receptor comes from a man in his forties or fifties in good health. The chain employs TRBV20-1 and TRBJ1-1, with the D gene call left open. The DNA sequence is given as TGCAGTGCTCGCCGAACGGAGAGCGCAGTTTTCTTT. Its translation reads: CSARRTESAVFF.